This is a list of T cell receptor beta chains from one sample in a study of shared clonotypes between healthy human individuals. Clones were sequenced by immunoSEQ multiplex PCR, and TCRdb holds only the in-frame ones, with some missing. The sample lists fewer than 850,000 clones, about 97% seen once, with about 0.25% in the top ten. The sequencing sample was made of naive CD8+ T cells sorted from blood. These receptors came from a man between 25 and 39 years old in good health. Each CDR3 is given with its conserved first and last residue. D genes are given only for firm matches. The size of a clone is reported for some rows only, either as once, few or many, or as a class for expanded clones.

>-|TRBJ2-7|TRBV9|-
CASSASDGISYEQYF
TGTGCCAGCAGCGCAAGCGACGGAATCTCCTACGAGCAGTACTTC
>-|TRBJ2-7|TRBV7-9|-
CASTHGYEQYF
TGTGCCAGCACTCATGGCTACGAGCAGTACTTC
>-|TRBJ2-1|TRBV27|-
CASSLGLALHNEQFF
TGTGCCAGCAGTTTAGGCTTAGCCCTGCACAATGAGCAGTTCTTC
>once|TRBJ2-5|TRBV28|-
CASSFLPHTQYF
TGTGCCAGCAGTTTTTTGCCCCATACCCAGTACTTC
>-|TRBJ2-7|TRBV6-6|-
CASSYSPSYEQYF
TGTGCCAGCAGTTACTCGCCCTCCTACGAGCAGTACTTC
>-|TRBJ2-1|TRBV27|-
CASSSPIGEQFF
TGTGCCAGCAGTTCCCCCATCGGCGAGCAGTTCTTC
>-|TRBJ2-1|TRBV7-8|-
CASSLARTNEQFF
TGTGCCAGCAGCTTAGCTCGAACCAATGAGCAGTTCTTC
>-|TRBJ2-3|TRBV5-1|-
CASSLTGDTQYF
TGCGCCAGCAGCTTGACTGGAGATACGCAGTATTTT
>once|TRBJ2-7|TRBV14|TRBD1
CASSPRDSDRQYF
TGTGCCAGCAGCCCTAGGGACAGCGATCGGCAGTACTTC
>-|TRBJ2-5|TRBV15|-
CATSRDRAYETQYF
TGTGCCACCAGCAGAGATAGAGCGTATGAGACCCAGTACTTC
>-|TRBJ2-1|TRBV7-6|-
CASSLGPGEGPTYNEQFF
TGTGCCAGCAGCTTAGGGCCGGGAGAAGGGCCCACCTACAATGAGCAGTTCTTC
>-|TRBJ2-7|TRBV30|-
CAWSVGTAYEQYF
TGTGCCTGGAGTGTAGGGACCGCCTACGAGCAGTACTTC
>-|TRBJ1-2|TRBV15|-
CATSRGSGVPYGYTF
TGTGCCACCAGCAGAGGTTCAGGGGTCCCCTATGGCTACACCTTC
>-|TRBJ2-7|TRBV2|TRBD1
CASSATQGREQYF
TGTGCCAGCAGCGCCACACAGGGGCGCGAGCAGTACTTC
>-|TRBJ2-7|TRBV6-1|-
CASSEVGPEQYF
TGTGCCAGCAGTGAAGTGGGGCCCGAGCAGTACTTC
>-|TRBJ2-7|TRBV5-1|-
CASSVADGSSYEQYF
TGCGCCAGCAGCGTGGCGGACGGGAGCTCCTACGAGCAGTACTTC
>-|TRBJ2-7|TRBV27|TRBD2
CASSTLAGGNEQYF
TGTGCCAGCAGTACTCTAGCGGGAGGAAACGAGCAGTACTTC
>once|TRBJ1-5|TRBV6-5|-
CATGWYNQPQHF
TGTGCCACCGGTTGGTACAATCAGCCCCAGCATTTT
>-|TRBJ2-7|TRBV13|-
CASSHGAGRPYEQYF
TGTGCCAGCAGCCACGGGGCGGGTAGGCCCTACGAGCAGTACTTC
>once|TRBJ2-2|TRBV25-1|TRBD1
CASSEGQSGELFF
TGTGCCAGCAGTGAGGGACAGTCCGGGGAGCTGTTTTTT